This T cell receptor (beta chain) was sequenced in a study of identical twins. In this sample, this clonotype turned up a few times. Its specificity is not known. Healthy Caucasians, and only they, were the donors. Whole-study results and caveats: A lower insertion count was a feature of abundant cord blood beta clonotypes, with no such feature in memory repertoires. Twins' excess sharing was less marked for out-of-frame beta sequences. Models underestimated TCR alpha sharing (out-of-frame) in monozygotic twins.

CDR3 size: 13 residues. Germline V gives CDR1 MNHNS, CDR2 SASEGT. J lost 8 bases, V lost 8 bases, and 9 bases had no gene match. TCRdb re-called the 5' RACE reads with MiXCR, one entry per CDR3 protein. The repertoire holds roughly 1.6 million distinct CDR3 sequences, with more than 30% as singletons. Sequencing was done on a sample of cord blood. The chain links TRBV6-1 to TRBJ1-5; TRBD1 agrees at 7 bases. The TCR was taken from a newborn girl in good health. CDR3 DNA: TGTGCCAGCGTGCGGGACAGCCTTGAGCCCCAGCATTTT. Translated, it gives CASVRDSLEPQHF.